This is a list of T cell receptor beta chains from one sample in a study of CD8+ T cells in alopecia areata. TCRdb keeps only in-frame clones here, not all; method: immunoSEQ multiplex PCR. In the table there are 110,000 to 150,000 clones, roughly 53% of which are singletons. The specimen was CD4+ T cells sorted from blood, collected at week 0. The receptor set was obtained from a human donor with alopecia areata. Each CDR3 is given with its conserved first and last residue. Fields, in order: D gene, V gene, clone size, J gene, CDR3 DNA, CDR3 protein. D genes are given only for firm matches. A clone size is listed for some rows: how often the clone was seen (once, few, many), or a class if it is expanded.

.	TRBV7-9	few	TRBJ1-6	TGTGCCAGCAGCTTAGAAGGGTCGGTCGATTCACCCCTCCACTTT	CASSLEGSVDSPLHF
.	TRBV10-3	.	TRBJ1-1	TGTGCCATCAGTGATTGGGGGATGAACACTGAAGCTTTCTTT	CAISDWGMNTEAFF
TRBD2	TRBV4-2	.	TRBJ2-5	TGTGCCAGCAGCCGAGGGACTAGCGGCGGGCAGACCCAGTACTTC	CASSRGTSGGQTQYF
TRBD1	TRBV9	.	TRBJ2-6	TGTGCCAGCAGCCCAGACAGGGCCTGGAGCTCTGGGGCCAACGTCCTGACTTTC	CASSPDRAWSSGANVLTF
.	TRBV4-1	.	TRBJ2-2	TGCGCCAGCAGCCAAGCGTCAGGGTGGGGGACCGGGGAGCTGTTTTTT	CASSQASGWGTGELFF
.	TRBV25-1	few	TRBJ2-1	TGTGCCAGCACCCCCGGATGGGCTATATCCTACAATGAGCAGTTCTTC	CASTPGWAISYNEQFF
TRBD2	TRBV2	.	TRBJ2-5	TGTGCCAGCAGTGGAGGGACTAGGCGTGGGCAAGAGACCCAGTACTTC	CASSGGTRRGQETQYF
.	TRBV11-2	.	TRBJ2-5	TGTGCCAGCAGCCCTGCTGGCGGTTCTTACCAAGAGACCCAGTACTTC	CASSPAGGSYQETQYF
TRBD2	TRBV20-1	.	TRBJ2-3	TGCAGTGCTAGGACTAGCCCAAAGGTCCTTTTT	CSARTSPKVLF
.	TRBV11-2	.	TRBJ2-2	TGTGCCAGCAGCCCGGGGACCTTTCTGGGAACCGGGGAGCTGTTTTTT	CASSPGTFLGTGELFF
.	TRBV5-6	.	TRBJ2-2	TGTGCCAGCAGCCAGGTCGGCGGGGAGCTGTTTTTT	CASSQVGGELFF
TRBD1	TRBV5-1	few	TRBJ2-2	TGCGCCAGCAGCTTGGCCGGGACAGGGAACGGGGAGCTGTTTTTT	CASSLAGTGNGELFF
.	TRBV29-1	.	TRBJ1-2	TGCAGCGTTAGCGGGGGTAACTATGGCTACACCTTC	CSVSGGNYGYTF
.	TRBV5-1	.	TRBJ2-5	TGCGCCAGCAGCTTCATGGAGACCCAGTACTTC	CASSFMETQYF
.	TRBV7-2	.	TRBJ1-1	TGTGCCAGCAGCCCCCGTCCGAACACGAACACTGAAGCTTTCTTT	CASSPRPNTNTEAFF
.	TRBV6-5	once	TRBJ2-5	TGTGCCAGCACCCAGGGTGTGAAAGAGACCCAGTACTTC	CASTQGVKETQYF
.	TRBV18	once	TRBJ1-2	TGTGCCAGCCAACCACAGGGTCAGAACTATGGCTACACCTTC	CASQPQGQNYGYTF
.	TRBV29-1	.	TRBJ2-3	TGCAGCGTTGATGGAGGCAGTCCCAGCACAGATACGCAGTATTTT	CSVDGGSPSTDTQYF
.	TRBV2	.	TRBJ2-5	TGTGCCAGCAGTGGGGACTTCACGGGGACCCAGTACTTC	CASSGDFTGTQYF
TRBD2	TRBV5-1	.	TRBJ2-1	TGCGCCAGCAGCCAGGGACTAGCCAATGAGCAGTTCTTC	CASSQGLANEQFF
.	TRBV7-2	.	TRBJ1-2	TGTGCCAGCAGCTTAGGACAGAGATATGGCTACACCTTC	CASSLGQRYGYTF
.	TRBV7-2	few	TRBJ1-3	TGTGCCAGCAGCGCCCAGGGTATAGCTGGAAACACCATATATTTT	CASSAQGIAGNTIYF
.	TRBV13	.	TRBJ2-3	TGTGCCACAGCGAGGGGAGGCTCAGATACGCAGTATTTT	CATARGGSDTQYF
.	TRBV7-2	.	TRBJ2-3	TGTGCCAGCAGCTTAGCGTTCGATACGCAGTATTTT	CASSLAFDTQYF
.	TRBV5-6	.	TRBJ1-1	TGTGCCAGCAGCTTCCTGGAGAAGGGGGCTTTCTTT	CASSFLEKGAFF
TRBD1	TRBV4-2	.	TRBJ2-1	TGTGCCAGCGGCAACAGGGGGGTGCTCCATGAGCAGTTCTTC	CASGNRGVLHEQFF
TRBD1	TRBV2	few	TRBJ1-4	TGTGCCAGCGTAGGGACAGGGTTTGAAAAACTGTTTTTT	CASVGTGFEKLFF
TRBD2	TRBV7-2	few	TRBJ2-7	TGTGCCAGCAGCTTAGTATCGGCCGTAACTAGCGGGGTGGGCGAGCAGTACTTC	CASSLVSAVTSGVGEQYF